This TCR beta chain was recorded in a study of response to subunit inactivated influenza vaccine. This clonotype was counted a few times. Its cognate antigen is unknown. The germline V gene has CDR1 SQVTM and CDR2 ANQGSEA. V lost 2 bases and J lost 4, with 14 bases in between. The CDR3 runs to 14 residues. TCRdb re-called the RT-PCR reads through MiXCR, storing one row per CDR3 protein. Seen here are about 500,000 distinct CDR3 sequences, around 7.7% observed once, and the top ten hold around 13%. The study's findings and limits: Authors suggested each seasonal influenza vaccination recruits few new T cells.

The gene calls are TRBV29-1 and TRBJ1-1, with D uncertain. This clonotype originated in a man aged 45-69 years who received an inactivated influenza vaccine. Sequences were derived from PBMCs from blood, sampled less than 30 months after vaccination. DNA of the CDR3: TGCAGCGTTGAACACGGGTATGTAGCCACTGAAGCTTTCTTT. Residues: CSVEHGYVATEAFF.